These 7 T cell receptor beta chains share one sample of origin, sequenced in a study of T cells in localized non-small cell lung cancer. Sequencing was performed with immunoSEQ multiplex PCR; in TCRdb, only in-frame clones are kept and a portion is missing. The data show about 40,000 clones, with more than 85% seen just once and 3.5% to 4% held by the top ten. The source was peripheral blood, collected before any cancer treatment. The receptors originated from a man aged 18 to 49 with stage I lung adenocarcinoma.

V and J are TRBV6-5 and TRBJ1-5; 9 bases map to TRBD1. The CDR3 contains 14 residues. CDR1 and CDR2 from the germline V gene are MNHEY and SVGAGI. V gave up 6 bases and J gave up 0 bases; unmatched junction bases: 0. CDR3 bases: TGTGCCAGCAGGACAGGGGGTAGCAATCAGCCCCAGCATTTT. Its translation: CASRTGGSNQPQHF.

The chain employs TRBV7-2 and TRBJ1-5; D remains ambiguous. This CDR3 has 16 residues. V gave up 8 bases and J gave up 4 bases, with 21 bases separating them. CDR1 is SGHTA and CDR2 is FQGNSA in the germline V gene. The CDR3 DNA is TGTGCCAGCCCCCAAGGCGACGCGCGGAATAATCAGCCCCAGCATTTT. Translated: CASPQGDARNNQPQHF.

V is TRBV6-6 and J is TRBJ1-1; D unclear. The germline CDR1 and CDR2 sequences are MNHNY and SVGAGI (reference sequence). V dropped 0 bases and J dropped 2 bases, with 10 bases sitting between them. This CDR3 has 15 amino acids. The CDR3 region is CASSYSTVVNTEAFF. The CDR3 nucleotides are TGTGCCAGCAGTTACTCCACAGTCGTCAACACTGAAGCTTTCTTT.

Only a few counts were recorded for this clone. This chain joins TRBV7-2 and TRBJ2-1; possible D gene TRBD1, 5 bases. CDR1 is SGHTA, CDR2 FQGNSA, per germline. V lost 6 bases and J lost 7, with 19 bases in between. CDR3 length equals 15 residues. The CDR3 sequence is CASSLSAGPFNEQFF. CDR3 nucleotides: TGTGCCAGCAGTCTCAGCGCAGGGCCTTTTAATGAGCAGTTCTTC.

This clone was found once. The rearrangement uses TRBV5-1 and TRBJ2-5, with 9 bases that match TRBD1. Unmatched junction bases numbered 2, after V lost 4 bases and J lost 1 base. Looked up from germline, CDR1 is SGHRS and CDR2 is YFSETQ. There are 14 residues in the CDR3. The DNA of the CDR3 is TGCGCCAGCAGCCCGGACAGGGGCCAAGAGACCCAGTACTTC. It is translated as CASSPDRGQETQYF.

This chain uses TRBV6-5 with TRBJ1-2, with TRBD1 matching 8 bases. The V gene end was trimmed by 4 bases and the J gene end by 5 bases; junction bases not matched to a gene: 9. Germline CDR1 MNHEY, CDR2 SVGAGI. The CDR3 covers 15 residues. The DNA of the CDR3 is TGTGCCAGCAGTTCCCGATATCGACAGGGGTATGGCTACACCTTC. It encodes CASSSRYRQGYGYTF.

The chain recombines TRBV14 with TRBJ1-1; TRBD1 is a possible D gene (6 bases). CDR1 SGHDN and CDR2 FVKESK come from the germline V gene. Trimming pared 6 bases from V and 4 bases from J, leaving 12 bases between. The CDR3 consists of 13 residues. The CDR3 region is CASSQQGPTEAFF. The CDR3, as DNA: TGTGCCAGCAGTCAACAGGGTCCCACTGAAGCTTTCTTT.